One sample yielded the 4 T cell receptor beta chains listed below, sequenced in a study of shared clonotypes between healthy human individuals. The assay was immunoSEQ multiplex PCR, and TCRdb's table has in-frame clones only and misses some. The table includes almost 700,000 clones, about 91% detected once. Naive CD8 cells comprised CD45RO-negative, CCR7-positively selected cells, excluding terminally differentiated effector memory CD45RA+ cells. The sequenced sample consisted of naive CD8+ T cells sorted from blood. The receptors here all came from a man aged 30-40 years in good health.

The chain employs TRBV27 and TRBJ1-2, with D possibly matching TRBD1 (5 bases). The V and J ends lost 8 bases and 4 bases respectively, with 23 bases between them. The CDR3 covers 16 residues. Germline loops: CDR1 MNHEY, CDR2 SMNVEV (reference sequence). CDR3 residues: CASARQIELPSYGYTF. The CDR3 nucleotides are TGTGCCAGCGCGCGACAGATAGAGCTCCCCTCCTATGGCTACACCTTC.

V and J are TRBV28 and TRBJ2-2, with a tentative D call TRBD2 (5 bases). There are 18 residues in the CDR3. Germline lookup yields CDR1 MDHEN and CDR2 SYDVKM. Deletions cut 3 bases from V and 2 bases from J, with 19 bases between. CDR3 protein: CASSFDAGQALNTGELFF. The CDR3 bases are TGTGCCAGCAGTTTCGATGCGGGCCAGGCGTTAAACACCGGGGAGCTGTTTTTT.

The chain has TRBV27 and TRBJ2-7; D perhaps matches TRBD2 (5 bases). Germline V CDR1 and CDR2: MNHEY, SMNVEV (reference sequence). The CDR3 spans 13 residues. Trimming left V 0 bases short and J 7 bases short, with 10 bases between. The CDR3 is CASSLSPTGEQYF. The CDR3 DNA reads as TGTGCCAGCAGTTTATCCCCTACGGGAGAGCAGTACTTC.

This rearrangement joins TRBV7-2 to TRBJ2-2; D is perhaps TRBD1 (6 bases). This CDR3 spans 14 amino acids. Germline lookup yields CDR1 SGHTA and CDR2 FQGNSA. The V and J ends lost 6 bases and 3 bases respectively, with 11 bases between them. The CDR3 sequence: CASRQGGYTGELFF. Here the CDR3 DNA reads TGTGCCAGCAGACAGGGTGGATACACCGGGGAGCTGTTTTTT.